This section outlines one T cell receptor beta chain sequence together with its context. This sample stems from a study of blood T cell repertoires in COVID-19. Across the study: Acute and convalescent COVID-19 samples came from the United States, Italy and Spain. The cDNA or gDNA used as material had been derived from T cells, B-cell-depleted T cells, or PBMCs.

V was trimmed by 1 base and J by 7 bases, leaving 5 bases between them. The CDR3 is 11 residues long. In germline, CDR1 is GTSNPN, CDR2 SVGIG (reference sequence). Original data processing: The authors estimated nucleated cell counts from reference gene primer amplification. Sequencing was performed with immunoSEQ multiplex PCR; in TCRdb, only in-frame clones are kept and a portion is missing. V and J calls and clone size are those listed in that table; D and trimming were worked out from the DNA. The sample shows some 150,000 clones, approximately 92% of them seen only once. This chain links TRBV30 with TRBJ1-3; tentative D call: TRBD1 (5 bases). The sequencing input was peripheral blood. The sequence was collected from a woman in her 40s with acute or convalescent COVID-19. Written as DNA, the CDR3 is TGTGCCTGGAGTGGACAGAACACCATATATTTT. Translation gives CAWSGQNTIYF.